This entry lists 9 T cell receptor beta chains sequenced from one sample in a study of T cells in localized non-small cell lung cancer. Sequenced by immunoSEQ multiplex PCR; TCRdb stores in-frame clones only, minus some. The table records approximately 49,000 clones, about 72% of them present only once. The input for sequencing was peripheral blood, taken before any cancer treatment. These receptors originate from a man aged 40-75 years with stage I squamous cell lung carcinoma.

This chain connects TRBV18 to TRBJ1-3; D not certain. V was clipped by 6 bases and J by 6 bases, with 12 bases between them. Germline-derived CDR1 and CDR2 are KGHSH and LQKENI. The CDR3 is 13 residues long. CDR3 sequence (DNA): TGTGCCAGCTCCGTGTCTAAAGAAAACACCATATATTTT. Translated: CASSVSKENTIYF.

The chain combines TRBV6-1 with TRBJ2-7; 7 nucleotides match TRBD1. This CDR3 has 15 residues. With 7 bases clipped from V and 3 bases from J, the junction kept 12 bases outside the gene matches. Per the germline V gene, CDR1 is MNHNS and CDR2 is SASEGT. The CDR3 region has the DNA TGTGCCAGCAAACCCCCGGGACAGCCTTTCTACGAGCAGTACTTC. This gives the protein CASKPPGQPFYEQYF.

This chain links TRBV6-1 with TRBJ1-1; D remains ambiguous. Trimming left V 2 bases short and J 10 bases short, with 11 bases between. The CDR3 runs to 12 residues. Germline CDR1 and CDR2: MNHNS and SASEGT. The CDR3 DNA sequence: TGTGCCAGCAGTGAACAGAGGGTGGGAGCTTTCTTT. It is translated as CASSEQRVGAFF.

This clone was observed a single time. CDR3 nucleotides: TGTGCCTGGAGTAGAGTGGCGGGGCACGAGCAGTACTTC. It encodes CAWSRVAGHEQYF. The gene calls are TRBV30 and TRBJ2-7, with a tentative D call TRBD2 (6 bases). The V and J ends lost 2 bases and 5 bases respectively, with 13 bases between them. The germline V gene has CDR1 GTSNPN and CDR2 SVGIG (reference sequence). The CDR3 extends over 13 amino acids.

The rearrangement joins TRBV5-8 to TRBJ1-1; no clear D. CDR3 length: 14 amino acids. Trimming took off 3 bases at V and 2 bases at J, with 11 bases between the two ends. Germline V lookup: CDR1 SGHTS, CDR2 YDEGEE. CDR3 nucleotide sequence: TGTGCCAGCAGCTACGGCGGCCTAAACACTGAAGCTTTCTTT. The encoded protein is CASSYGGLNTEAFF.

This clone came up a few times. The chain recombines TRBV30 with TRBJ1-2, with D hard to call. Trimming took 3 bases from V and 8 from J, leaving 16 bases between them. This CDR3 contains 13 residues. CDR1 is GTSNPN, CDR2 SVGIG, per germline (reference sequence). The CDR3 is CAWRAAAVGGYTF. The CDR3 DNA reads TGTGCCTGGAGGGCCGCGGCAGTCGGCGGCTACACCTTC.

The chain couples TRBV7-9 to TRBJ1-4; D not certain. V was trimmed by 5 bases and J by 0 bases, leaving 7 bases between them. CDR3 size: 14 residues. Germline V gives CDR1 SEHNR, CDR2 FQNEAQ (reference sequence). CDR3 sequence reads: CASSPGTTNEKLFF. CDR3 in DNA: TGTGCCAGCAGCCCGGGAACAACTAATGAAAAACTGTTTTTT.

This clone was seen a handful of times. The chain links TRBV6-6 to TRBJ1-5; TRBD1 is a possible D gene (5 bases). Looked up from germline, CDR1 is MNHNY and CDR2 is SVGAGI (reference sequence). The CDR3 covers 9 residues. Trimming took 11 bases from V and 6 from J, leaving 5 bases between them. The CDR3 loop reads CAGGQPQHF. CDR3 sequence (DNA): TGTGCCGGGGGTCAGCCCCAGCATTTT.

The rearrangement joins TRBV5-1 to TRBJ1-3, with 7 bases lining up with TRBD1. V lost 3 bases to trimming and J lost 4 bases; unmatched junction nucleotides: 7. Germline CDR1 is SGHRS and CDR2 is YFSETQ. The CDR3 is 15 residues long. CDR3 DNA: TGCGCCAGCAGCTACGGGACAGCCGGAGGAAACACCATATATTTT. Translated, it gives CASSYGTAGGNTIYF.